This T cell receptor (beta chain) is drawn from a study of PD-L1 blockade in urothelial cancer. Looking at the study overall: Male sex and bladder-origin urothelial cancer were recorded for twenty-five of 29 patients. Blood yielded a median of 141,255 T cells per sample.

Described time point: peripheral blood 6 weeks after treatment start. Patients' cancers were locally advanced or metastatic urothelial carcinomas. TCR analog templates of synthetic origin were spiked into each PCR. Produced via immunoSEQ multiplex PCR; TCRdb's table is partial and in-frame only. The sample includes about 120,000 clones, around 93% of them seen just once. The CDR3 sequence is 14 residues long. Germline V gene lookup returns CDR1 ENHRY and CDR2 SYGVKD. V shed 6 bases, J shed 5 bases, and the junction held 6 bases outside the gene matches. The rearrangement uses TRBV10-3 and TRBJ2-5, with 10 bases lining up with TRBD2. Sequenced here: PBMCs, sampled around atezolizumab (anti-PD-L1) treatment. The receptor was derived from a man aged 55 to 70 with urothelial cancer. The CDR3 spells CAIRESGGAETQYF. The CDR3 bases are TGTGCCATCAGGGAGAGCGGGGGGGCGGAGACCCAGTACTTC.